Presented here are 8 T cell receptor beta chains from one specimen sequenced in a study of cytomegalovirus exposure and HLA in healthy donors. Primers: 60 Vbeta forward and 13 Jbeta reverse. The data were produced by immunoSEQ multiplex PCR, yet TCRdb's version contains in-frame clones alone and is incomplete. The table shows around 100,000 clones, with about 80% occurring only once. Input material: PBMCs. These receptors all come from a woman aged 18-35 years in good health and CMV-seropositive.

V and J are TRBV11-2 and TRBJ2-7, with D possibly TRBD1 on 6 matching bases. Trimming took 0 bases from V and 6 from J, leaving 15 bases between them. The CDR3 sequence is 15 residues long. Germline V gene sequence: CDR1 SGHAT, CDR2 FQNNGV. DNA for the CDR3: TGTGCCAGCAGCTTAGAACTGGGGGCGCAGAGCGAGCAGTACTTC. It is translated as CASSLELGAQSEQYF.

This chain links TRBV5-6 with TRBJ2-7; 8 positions match TRBD1. The CDR3 spans 15 residues. Germline V gene data show CDR1 as SGHDT and CDR2 as YYEEEE. Trimming at V came to 4 bases and at J to 0 bases, leaving 6 bases not matched to a gene. CDR3 bases: TGTGCCAGCAGCGCCGGGGGACAGGCCTCCTACGAGCAGTACTTC. It yields the protein CASSAGGQASYEQYF.

This clone was counted a few times. The rearrangement links TRBV11-3 to TRBJ2-1; no reliable D call. V was pared by 0 bases and J by 8 bases, with 20 bases between. The CDR3 totals 17 residues. CDR1 SGHNT and CDR2 YENEEA come from the germline V gene. CDR3 in amino acids: CASSLDTAISALDEQFF. CDR3 sequence (DNA): TGTGCCAGCAGCTTAGATACCGCAATCTCCGCACTCGATGAGCAGTTCTTC.

The V and J genes are TRBV30 and TRBJ2-1; D gene ambiguous. Trimming cost V 3 bases and J 10 bases, with 13 bases left between them. This CDR3 is 12 amino acids long. Germline V gene data show CDR1 as GTSNPN and CDR2 as SVGIG (reference sequence). In DNA form, the CDR3 reads TGTGCCTGGAGCGCCGACTCGCGGGAGCAGTTCTTC. As protein: CAWSADSREQFF.

The gene calls are TRBV2 and TRBJ2-7; the match to TRBD2 covers 10 bases. The CDR3 covers 16 residues. V lost 2 bases and J lost 3; bases outside the gene matches: 7. The germline CDR1 and CDR2 sequences are SNHLY and FYNNEI. The CDR3, as DNA: TGTGCCAGCAGTGAATATGGAGCGGGAGGGATCTACGAGCAGTACTTC. Encoded protein: CASSEYGAGGIYEQYF.

CDR3 region: CAWRTTGTGLNQPQHF. CDR3 DNA: TGTGCCTGGAGAACTACCGGGACAGGGCTCAATCAGCCCCAGCATTTT. The chain couples TRBV30 to TRBJ1-5; 9 bases agree with TRBD1. J gave up 3 bases and V 3 bases, and 9 bases lay outside the gene matches. This CDR3 has 16 amino acids. Per germline, CDR1 GTSNPN and CDR2 SVGIG (reference sequence).

J is TRBJ2-3 and V is TRBV7-9; 8 nucleotides line up with TRBD2. The V segment lost 5 bases and the J segment 1 base; nucleotides outside the gene matches: 5. Germline CDR1 and CDR2: SEHNR and FQNEAQ (reference sequence). This CDR3 contains 15 residues. CDR3 nucleotide sequence: TGTGCCAGCAGCCAACTAGCGGCGGGCACAGATACGCAGTATTTT. The encoded protein is CASSQLAAGTDTQYF.

J is TRBJ1-3 and V is TRBV30; D might be TRBD1 (6 bases). CDR3 size: 16 residues. V dropped 1 base and J dropped 3 bases, with 16 bases sitting between them. CDR1 and CDR2 (germline): GTSNPN, SVGIG (reference sequence). CDR3 bases: TGTGCCTGGAGTGCCGGCGTCTCCAGGGGTGGAAACACCATATATTTT. It specifies CAWSAGVSRGGNTIYF.